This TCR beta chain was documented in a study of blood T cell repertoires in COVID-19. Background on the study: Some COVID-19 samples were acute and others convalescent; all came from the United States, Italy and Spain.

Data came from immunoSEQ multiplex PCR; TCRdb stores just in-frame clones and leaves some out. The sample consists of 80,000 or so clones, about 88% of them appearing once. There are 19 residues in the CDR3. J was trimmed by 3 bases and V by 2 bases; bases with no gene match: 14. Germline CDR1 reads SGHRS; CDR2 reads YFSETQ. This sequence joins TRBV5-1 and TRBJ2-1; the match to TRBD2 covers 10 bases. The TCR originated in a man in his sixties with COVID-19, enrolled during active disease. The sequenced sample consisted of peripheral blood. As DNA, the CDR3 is TGCGCCAGCAGCTTACAAAGGACTAGCGGAGGGGAGGACTACAATGAGCAGTTCTTC. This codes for CASSLQRTSGGEDYNEQFF.